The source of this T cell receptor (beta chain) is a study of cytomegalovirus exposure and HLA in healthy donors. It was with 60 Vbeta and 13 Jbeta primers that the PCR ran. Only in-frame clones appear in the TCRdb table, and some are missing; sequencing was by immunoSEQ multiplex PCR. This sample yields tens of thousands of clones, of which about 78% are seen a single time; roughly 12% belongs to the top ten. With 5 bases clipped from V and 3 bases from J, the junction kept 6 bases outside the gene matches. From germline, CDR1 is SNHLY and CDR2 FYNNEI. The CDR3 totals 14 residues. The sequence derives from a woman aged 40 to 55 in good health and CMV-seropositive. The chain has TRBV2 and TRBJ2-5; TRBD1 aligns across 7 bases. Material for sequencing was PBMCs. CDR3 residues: CASSWDSGEETQYF. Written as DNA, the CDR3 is TGTGCCAGCAGTTGGGACAGTGGAGAAGAGACCCAGTACTTC.